Given below is one T cell receptor (beta chain) in context. Its antigen is as yet unknown. Some clones are missing from TCRdb's copy, which holds only in-frame ones; the method was immunoSEQ multiplex PCR. In the table there are 84,000 or so clones, about 90% of which are singletons. The CDR3 extends over 13 amino acids. Trimming cost V 3 bases and J 2 bases; bases outside gene matches: 0. The germline CDR1 and CDR2 sequences are SSHAT and FNYEAQ (reference sequence). These data are taken from a study of identifying expanded T cells in peripheral blood. General study findings and limits: Over around two and four weeks, about 16 and 20 clones changed, versus 1.2 between replicates.

Healthy donors had no documented immune events, such as infections, while sampled. Sequenced material: blood. This chain links TRBV7-7 with TRBJ2-5; TRBD1 agrees at 7 bases. This receptor was identified in a person aged 18-69 years in good health. CDR3 protein: CASSLGQQETQYF. The CDR3 nucleotides read TGTGCCAGCAGCTTGGGACAGCAAGAGACCCAGTACTTC. The entire variable domain, with the rest obtained from reference TRBV7-7 and TRBJ2-5, is as follows: GAGVSQSPRYKVTKRGQDVTLRCDPISSHATLYWYQQALGQGPEFLTYFNYEAQPDKSGLPSDRFSAERPEGSISTLTIQRTEQRDSAMYRCASSLGQQETQYFGPGTRLLVL.